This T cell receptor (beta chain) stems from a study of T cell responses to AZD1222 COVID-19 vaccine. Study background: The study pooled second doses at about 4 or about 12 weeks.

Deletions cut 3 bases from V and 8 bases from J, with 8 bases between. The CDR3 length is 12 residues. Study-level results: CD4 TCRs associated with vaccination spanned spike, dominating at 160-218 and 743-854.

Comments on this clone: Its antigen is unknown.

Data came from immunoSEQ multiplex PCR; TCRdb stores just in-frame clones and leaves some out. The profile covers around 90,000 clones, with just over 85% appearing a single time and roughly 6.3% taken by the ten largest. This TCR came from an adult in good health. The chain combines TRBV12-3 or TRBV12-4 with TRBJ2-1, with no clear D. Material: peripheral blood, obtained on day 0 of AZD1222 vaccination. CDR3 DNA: TGTGCCAGCAGTTTTGACGCGGATGAGCAGTTCTTC. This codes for CASSFDADEQFF.